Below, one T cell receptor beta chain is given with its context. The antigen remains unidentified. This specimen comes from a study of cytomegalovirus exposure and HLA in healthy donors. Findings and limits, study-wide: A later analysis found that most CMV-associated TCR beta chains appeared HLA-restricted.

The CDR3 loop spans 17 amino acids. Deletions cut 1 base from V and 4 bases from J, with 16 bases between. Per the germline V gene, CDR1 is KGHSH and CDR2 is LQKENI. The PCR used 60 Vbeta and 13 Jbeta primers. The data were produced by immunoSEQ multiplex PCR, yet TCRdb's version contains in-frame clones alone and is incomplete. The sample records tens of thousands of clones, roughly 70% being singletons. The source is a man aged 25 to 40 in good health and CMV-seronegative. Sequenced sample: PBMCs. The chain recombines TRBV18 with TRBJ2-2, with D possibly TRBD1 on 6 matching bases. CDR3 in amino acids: CASSPQASGQRTGELFF. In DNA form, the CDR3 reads TGTGCCAGCTCACCACAGGCAAGTGGACAGCGCACCGGGGAGCTGTTTTTT.